Listed below are T cell receptor beta chains from one sample, sequenced in a study of blood T cell repertoires in COVID-19. Assay used: immunoSEQ multiplex PCR; TCRdb lists only in-frame clones, some missing. The table records a few hundred thousand clones, more than 80% of them present only once. Sequenced input: peripheral blood. These receptors were collected from a young woman with COVID-19, enrolled during active disease. Both conserved end residues are part of each CDR3. The D gene is left open where the match is weak. Expanded clones get a size class; other rows say once, few or many, or leave the size out.

cdr3_nt: TGTGCCAGCAGCTTCGGCAGCTACCGGGGCACAGATACGCAGTATTTT; cdr3_aa: CASSFGSYRGTDTQYF; clone_size: -; d_call: -; j_call: TRBJ2-3; v_call: TRBV5-6
cdr3_nt: TGTGCCAGCTCCTCAGACGGGACTAGCGGGAGCAATGAGCAGTTCTTC; cdr3_aa: CASSSDGTSGSNEQFF; clone_size: -; d_call: TRBD2; j_call: TRBJ2-1; v_call: TRBV18
cdr3_nt: TGCGCCAGCAGCCAAGAATTGCAGGGATGGATCGGGGAGCTGTTTTTT; cdr3_aa: CASSQELQGWIGELFF; clone_size: -; d_call: -; j_call: TRBJ2-2; v_call: TRBV4-1
cdr3_nt: TGTGCCAGCAGCCAAGGGTGGGCCGTGAACACTGAAGCTTTCTTT; cdr3_aa: CASSQGWAVNTEAFF; clone_size: many; d_call: -; j_call: TRBJ1-1; v_call: TRBV14
cdr3_nt: TGTGCCAGCAGTCCAGGGACAGGATGGTCAAATGAAAAACTGTTTTTT; cdr3_aa: CASSPGTGWSNEKLFF; clone_size: -; d_call: TRBD1; j_call: TRBJ1-4; v_call: TRBV28
cdr3_nt: TGTGCCAGCAGTTTAAGCGGGGGGGCTCTCCGGGAGCTGTTTTTT; cdr3_aa: CASSLSGGALRELFF; clone_size: -; d_call: TRBD2; j_call: TRBJ2-2; v_call: TRBV27
cdr3_nt: TGCGCCAGCAGCCAAGCCGGGGCGGGGGGGACCGGGGAGCTGTTTTTT; cdr3_aa: CASSQAGAGGTGELFF; clone_size: -; d_call: TRBD2; j_call: TRBJ2-2; v_call: TRBV4-3
cdr3_nt: TGTGCCAGCAGTCCCGGGAGCTACGAGCAGTACTTC; cdr3_aa: CASSPGSYEQYF; clone_size: -; d_call: -; j_call: TRBJ2-7; v_call: TRBV12-3/TRBV12-4
cdr3_nt: TGTGCCAGCAGCTCCATCGAGGGGGACACCATATATTTT; cdr3_aa: CASSSIEGDTIYF; clone_size: once; d_call: -; j_call: TRBJ1-3; v_call: TRBV7-2
cdr3_nt: TGTGCCAGCAGTTACTCGTCAGGGGGCAGGGGGGAGCTGTTTTTT; cdr3_aa: CASSYSSGGRGELFF; clone_size: -; d_call: TRBD1; j_call: TRBJ2-2; v_call: TRBV6-6